This T cell receptor (beta chain) appears in the sequencing data of a study of cytomegalovirus exposure and HLA in healthy donors. Whole-study findings and limits: Trimming of TCR beta V- and J-genes showed a link, identified in a later analysis, to a missense DCLRE1C variant. In a later analysis, parvovirus B19, influenza, CMV and Epstein-Barr virus appeared linked to several top co-occurrence clusters. Indistinguishability led to the exclusion of some V segments, TRBV6-2 and TRBV6-3 included.

The PCR employed 60 Vbeta primers together with 13 Jbeta primers. TCRdb keeps only in-frame clones here, not all; method: immunoSEQ multiplex PCR. The sample has tens of thousands of clones, and its top ten clones hold about 3.8%. On this clone itself: Its target is unknown.

In germline, CDR1 is MNHNY, CDR2 SVGAGI (reference sequence). Trimming pared 8 bases from V and 1 base from J, leaving 18 bases between. The CDR3 length is 16 residues. This sequence originates from a female donor in good health and CMV-seropositive. V usage is TRBV6-6 and J usage is TRBJ2-1; a possible D gene is TRBD2 (6 bases). Sequenced sample: PBMCs. The CDR3 sequence: CASEFGGRGSYNEQFF. The CDR3 bases are TGTGCCAGCGAGTTTGGGGGGAGAGGGTCCTACAATGAGCAGTTCTTC.